Below, 22 T cell receptor beta chains from the same sample are listed, as sequenced in a study of cytomegalovirus exposure and HLA in healthy donors. Primers: 60 Vbeta forward and 13 Jbeta reverse. TCRdb keeps only in-frame clones here, not all; method: immunoSEQ multiplex PCR. The data show 150,000 or so clones, over 75% seen once. The sample taken for sequencing was PBMCs. These receptors all come from a young man in good health and CMV-seropositive.

The genes are TRBV4-3 and TRBJ2-3, with 8 bases fitting TRBD2. Germline V gives CDR1 LGHNA, CDR2 YSLEER. Trimming cost V 0 bases and J 6 bases; bases outside gene matches: 11. The CDR3 is made up of 17 amino acids. CDR3 DNA: TGCGCCAGCAGCCAAGAAGTTACGCGGGGGGCTGTGGATACGCAGTATTTT. Translated, it gives CASSQEVTRGAVDTQYF.

The chain couples TRBV9 to TRBJ2-2; TRBD2 might be the D (7 bases). Germline-derived CDR1 and CDR2 are SGDLS and YYNGEE. The CDR3 is made up of 17 amino acids. V lost 1 base and J 2 bases, leaving 15 bases between the germline ends. CDR3 DNA sequence: TGTGCCAGCAGCGTACCTACGGGGGGCGTAAACACCGGGGAGCTGTTTTTT. As protein: CASSVPTGGVNTGELFF.

This clone was observed a few times. J is TRBJ1-5 and V is TRBV12-5; TRBD1 matches 7 bases. V was pared by 0 bases and J by 4 bases, with 6 bases of the junction left unmatched. Germline V CDR1 and CDR2: LGHNT, FRNRAP. This CDR3 spans 16 amino acids. The CDR3 DNA follows: TGTGCTAGTGGTTTGGTAATAGGGGGCAGGAATCAGCCCCAGCATTTT. Amino acids: CASGLVIGGRNQPQHF.

The chain uses TRBV5-4 and TRBJ1-4; 7 positions match TRBD1. The CDR3 extends over 14 amino acids. Trimming cost V 4 bases and J 3 bases; bases outside gene matches: 3. Germline V gene data show CDR1 as SGHNT and CDR2 as YYREEE (reference sequence). CDR3 amino acids: CASSRDSSNEKLFF. Here the CDR3 DNA reads TGTGCCAGCAGCCGGGACAGCTCTAATGAAAAACTGTTTTTT.

The genes are TRBV15 and TRBJ1-1; tentatively, D is TRBD1 (6 bases). The CDR3 length is 17 residues. Germline V CDR1 and CDR2: LNHNV, YYDKDF (reference sequence). Between the trimmed V and J ends, which lost 0 bases and 3 bases, there was a span of 17 bases. In DNA form, the CDR3 reads TGTGCCACCAGCAGAGATCGTTGGGGGGAGGGGGACACTGAAGCTTTCTTT. Its protein is CATSRDRWGEGDTEAFF.

The CDR3 bases are TGTGCCAGCAGCCCGGAGAGCAGGGGGGAAGAGACCCAGTACTTC. Amino acids: CASSPESRGEETQYF. The rearrangement joins TRBV5-8 to TRBJ2-5; tentatively, D is TRBD1 (7 bases). V was shortened by 4 bases and J by 3 bases, with 16 bases between the two germline ends. The CDR3 runs 15 residues. Germline CDR1 reads SGHTS; CDR2 reads YDEGEE.

This rearrangement joins TRBV28 to TRBJ2-3; D remains unclear. The CDR3 contains 15 residues. V was clipped by 3 bases and J by 1 base, with 11 bases between them. Germline CDR1 MDHEN, CDR2 SYDVKM. The CDR3 nucleotides read TGTGCCAGCAGTTTTATGGTCCCGGGCACAGATACGCAGTATTTT. This translates into CASSFMVPGTDTQYF.

The CDR3 region has the DNA TGCGCCAGCAGTGGTCCAGCGGGGAAACTCACAGATACGCAGTATTTT. It specifies CASSGPAGKLTDTQYF. The chain is built from TRBV10-1 and TRBJ2-3; 7 bases match TRBD2. This CDR3 contains 16 residues. V was pared by 4 bases and J by 2 bases, with 9 bases of the junction left unmatched. Germline V gives CDR1 WNHNN, CDR2 SYGVQD (reference sequence).

The chain carries TRBV19 and TRBJ1-5; D call uncertain. Trimming removed 4 bases at V and 0 bases at J, with 10 bases between. The CDR3 is 15 residues long. The V gene's germline CDR1 is LNHDA and CDR2 SQIVND (reference sequence). The CDR3 loop reads CASSSMAISNQPQHF. CDR3 nucleotide sequence: TGTGCCAGTAGTAGCATGGCCATTAGCAATCAGCCCCAGCATTTT.

This clone was detected only once. The chain recombines TRBV19 with TRBJ2-5; D uncertain. Germline V gene data show CDR1 as LNHDA and CDR2 as SQIVND (reference sequence). This CDR3 is 11 amino acids long. Deletions cut 4 bases from V and 7 bases from J, with 7 bases between. This CDR3 reads CASSTLSTQYF. Here the CDR3 DNA reads TGTGCCAGTAGTACTTTATCGACCCAGTACTTC.

This clone occurred a few times. The identical CDR3 is also encoded by other nucleotide sequences in the sample. The chain uses TRBV2 and TRBJ1-2; D is possibly TRBD1 (5 bases). CDR3 length equals 12 residues. In germline, CDR1 is SNHLY, CDR2 FYNNEI. The V end lost 7 bases, the J end lost 4 bases, and 10 bases lay between the germline ends. Here the CDR3 DNA reads TGTGCCAGCACCGGAGACAGCTATGGCTACACCTTC. As protein: CASTGDSYGYTF.

This clone was seen a handful of times. V usage is TRBV7-3 and J usage is TRBJ2-2; D unresolved. Trimming took 1 base from V and 6 from J, leaving 6 bases between them. In germline, CDR1 is SGHTA, CDR2 FQGTGA. There are 13 residues in the CDR3. CDR3 sequence reads: CASSLILSGELFF. CDR3 nucleotide sequence: TGTGCCAGCAGCTTAATTCTCTCCGGGGAGCTGTTTTTT.

Worth noting for this clone: The sample contains more than one DNA sequence encoding this CDR3. The J gene is TRBJ2-2, the V gene TRBV5-8, with TRBD2 matching over 9 bases. CDR1 SGHTS and CDR2 YDEGEE come from the germline V gene. V lost 3 bases and J lost 0; bases outside the gene matches: 3. The CDR3 totals 16 residues. The CDR3 here is CASSSLAGSNTGELFF. The DNA for the CDR3 is TGTGCCAGCAGCTCCCTAGCGGGGTCGAACACCGGGGAGCTGTTTTTT.

The rearrangement uses TRBV5-4 and TRBJ1-1, with 7 bases that match TRBD1. Trimming removed 2 bases from V and 3 bases from J; junction bases left unmatched: 7. Germline V CDR1 and CDR2: SGHNT, YYREEE (reference sequence). This CDR3 comprises 15 residues. The CDR3 spells CASSFPRGPHTEAFF. The CDR3 DNA is TGTGCCAGCAGCTTCCCGAGGGGGCCCCACACTGAAGCTTTCTTT.

The CDR3 nucleotides read TGTGCCAGCAGCCCACGGGGGCAAGAGACCCAGTACTTC. This sequence encodes CASSPRGQETQYF. The chain recombines TRBV11-2 with TRBJ2-5; tentatively, D is TRBD2 (6 bases). CDR1 is SGHAT, CDR2 FQNNGV, per germline. This CDR3 is 13 amino acids long. V shed 5 bases and J shed 2 bases, with 9 bases lying between them.

The chain joins TRBV5-6 to TRBJ2-7; maybe TRBD2 (5 bases). Trimming cost V 8 bases and J 1 base, with 16 bases left between them. The CDR3 has 14 amino acids. Germline CDR1 SGHDT, CDR2 YYEEEE. In nucleotides, the CDR3 is TGTGCCAGTGCCGGAGGTAGAGCGTCCTACGAGCAGTACTTC. The encoded protein is CASAGGRASYEQYF.

The chain carries TRBV19 and TRBJ1-1, with unresolved D. Germline V CDR1 and CDR2: LNHDA, SQIVND (reference sequence). The V end lost 9 bases, the J end lost 1 base, and 18 bases lay between the germline ends. The CDR3 has 15 residues. The CDR3 sequence is CASAFPTGRNTEAFF. CDR3 coding DNA: TGTGCCAGCGCATTTCCAACGGGGAGGAACACTGAAGCTTTCTTT.

This clone has just a few counts. V usage is TRBV12-5 and J usage is TRBJ2-1, with D tentatively TRBD2 (6 bases). In germline, CDR1 is LGHNT, CDR2 FRNRAP. With 1 base removed from V and 6 bases from J, the gap between germline ends came to 13 bases. CDR3 length equals 15 residues. The CDR3, as DNA: TGTGCTAGTGGTTTGGGCCCTGGCGGGATCAATGAGCAGTTCTTC. Residues: CASGLGPGGINEQFF.

The chain combines TRBV7-8 with TRBJ1-2; 8 bases line up with TRBD1. CDR1 is SGHVS and CDR2 is FQNEAQ in the germline V gene. The CDR3 is 15 residues long. Trimming removed 0 bases from V and 5 bases from J; junction bases left unmatched: 5. The chain's CDR3 is CASSLAQGVQYGYTF. The CDR3 DNA reads as TGTGCCAGCAGCTTAGCACAGGGGGTTCAGTATGGCTACACCTTC.

The chain employs TRBV18 and TRBJ2-1; D is possibly TRBD1 (7 bases). The CDR3 extends over 17 amino acids. CDR1 is KGHSH, CDR2 LQKENI, per germline. V was cut by 3 bases and J by 1 base, with 16 bases left in between. CDR3 coding DNA: TGTGCCAGCTCACCCGGTGGAGGGGGCGTTTCCTACAATGAGCAGTTCTTC. This encodes CASSPGGGGVSYNEQFF.

The rearrangement links TRBV19 to TRBJ2-1, with D possibly being TRBD1 (5 bases). The germline CDR1 and CDR2 sequences are LNHDA and SQIVND (reference sequence). The CDR3 sequence is 15 residues long. V lost 1 base and J lost 12, with 19 bases in between. Here the CDR3 reads CASSIGYRMGRLQFF. In nucleotides, the CDR3 is TGTGCCAGTAGTATAGGTTACCGTATGGGGCGGTTGCAGTTCTTC.

The chain uses TRBV7-9 and TRBJ1-2; 8 bases are shared with TRBD1. The V segment lost 4 bases and the J segment 8 bases; nucleotides outside the gene matches: 18. CDR1 SEHNR and CDR2 FQNEAQ come from the germline V gene (reference sequence). The CDR3 runs 17 residues. DNA of the CDR3: TGTGCCAGCAGCTCGGCCGGGACAGGAAACCGACAATGGGGCTACACCTTC. Protein product: CASSSAGTGNRQWGYTF. The whole variable domain, filled in from reference TRBV7-9 and TRBJ1-2, reads DTGVSQNPRHKITKRGQNVTFRCDPISEHNRLYWYRQTLGQGPEFLTYFQNEAQLEKSRLLSDRFSAERPKGSFSTLEIQRTEQGDSAMYLCASSSAGTGNRQWGYTFGSGTRLTVV.